This TCR beta chain came from a study of blood T cell repertoires in COVID-19. Participant ages covered roughly 18 to 89 years across 25 or so US areas. The V gene end was trimmed by 5 bases and the J gene end by 15 bases; junction bases not matched to a gene: 6. CDR3 length: 11 residues. Germline lookup yields CDR1 SNHLY and CDR2 FYNNEI. As processed by the authors: Cell counts per sample came from amplifying reference gene primers. The data were produced by immunoSEQ multiplex PCR, yet TCRdb's version contains in-frame clones alone and is incomplete. The V and J calls and the clone size are those of that table, but D and trimming were determined from the DNA. The sample lists 100,000 to 150,000 clones, 70% to 90% seen once, with approximately 2.2% in the top ten.

This TCR derives from a woman aged 45-65 years who had recovered from COVID-19. The chain uses TRBV2 and TRBJ2-1; 8 bases match TRBD1. Sequenced input: PBMCs or T cells enriched from blood (not recorded which). Written as DNA, the CDR3 is TGTGCCAGCAGTTGGGACAGGCAGCTGTTCTTC. Its protein product is CASSWDRQLFF. The complete variable domain, with remaining parts taken from reference TRBV2 and TRBJ2-1, reads EPEVTQTPSHQVTQMGQEVILRCVPISNHLYFYWYRQILGQKVEFLVSFYNNEISEKSEIFDDQFSVERPDGSNFTLKIRSTKLEDSAMYFCASSWDRQLFFGPGTRLTVL.